The 26 T cell receptor beta chains below come from one sample, sequenced in a study of T cell repertoires in cytomegalovirus infection. TCRdb independently ran MiXCR on the reads; one entry per CDR3 protein. The sample gives roughly 990,000 distinct CDR3 sequences, about a third of which show up once; 13% is in the top ten. Their cognate antigens are unknown. This material consisted of cultured CD8+ T cells from PBMCs, taken from culture after CMV antigen stimulation. The receptors were gathered from a human donor in good health (CMV status not recorded). Some clones in this sample may be carry-over from other donors' samples.

This clonotype was counted at least ten times. V gene TRBV7-8 combines with J gene TRBJ1-1; 9 positions agree with TRBD1. The CDR3 has 16 residues. With V trimmed by 5 bases and J by 1 base, 8 bases remained unmatched. Germline assignment: CDR1 SGHVS and CDR2 FQNEAQ. CDR3 sequence reads: CASSKSGTGSNTEAFF. The CDR3 bases are TGTGCCAGCAGCAAATCCGGGACAGGGTCGAACACTGAAGCTTTCTTT.

The rearrangement joins TRBV6-5 to TRBJ1-2; no definite D call. The CDR3 has 14 amino acids. V was trimmed by 2 bases and J by 7 bases, leaving 14 bases between them. Germline CDR1 reads MNHEY; CDR2 reads SVGAGI. DNA for the CDR3: TGTGCCAGCAGTTACGGGCTTCGGAGTAGTGGCTACACCTTC. Residues: CASSYGLRSSGYTF.

There are many counts of this clonotype. This chain links TRBV7-9 with TRBJ2-3; D is undetermined. CDR3 size: 16 residues. CDR1 SEHNR and CDR2 FQNEAQ come from the germline V gene (reference sequence). The ends were cut back, 2 bases at V and 4 bases at J, with 16 bases in the middle. As DNA, the CDR3 is TGTGCCAGCAGCTTAACCCTCCAGATTATGGCAGATACGCAGTATTTT. Amino acids: CASSLTLQIMADTQYF.

The sample holds a few counts of this clonotype. This chain uses TRBV6-2 or TRBV6-3 with TRBJ1-1, with 7 bases fitting TRBD1. The ends lost 6 bases at V and 6 bases at J; junction bases unmatched: 4. Germline CDR1 reads MNHEY; CDR2 reads SVGEGT. This CDR3 comprises 12 residues. The CDR3 reads CASRGTEPEAFF. In DNA, the CDR3 is TGTGCCAGCAGGGGGACAGAGCCTGAAGCTTTCTTT.

The chain has TRBV6-1 and TRBJ1-5, with D possibly TRBD1 on 6 matching bases. The germline V gene encodes CDR1 MNHNS and CDR2 SASEGT. The ends were cut back, 6 bases at V and 0 bases at J, with 12 bases in the middle. The CDR3 totals 15 residues. The CDR3 DNA is TGTGCCAGCAGACTCACAGGGAATAGCAATCAGCCCCAGCATTTT. This codes for CASRLTGNSNQPQHF.

The V and J genes are TRBV7-9 and TRBJ2-7; D is possibly TRBD2 (5 bases). V lost 3 bases and J 3 bases, leaving 15 bases between the germline ends. Germline V gene data show CDR1 as SEHNR and CDR2 as FQNEAQ (reference sequence). The CDR3 is 15 residues long. CDR3: CASSLETDGGYEQYF. CDR3 nucleotide sequence: TGTGCCAGCAGCTTGGAAACTGACGGAGGCTACGAGCAGTACTTC.

The chain joins TRBV9 to TRBJ2-1, with 7 bases lining up with TRBD2. This CDR3 has 17 residues. The trim removed 0 bases at V and 0 bases at J, leaving 6 bases unmatched. CDR1 and CDR2 from the germline V gene are SGDLS and YYNGEE. The CDR3 DNA reads as TGTGCCAGCAGCGTAGGTCTAGCGGCGAGCTCCTACAATGAGCAGTTCTTC. Residues: CASSVGLAASSYNEQFF.

This clonotype was recorded a few times. The chain uses TRBV24-1 and TRBJ2-3; weak D call: TRBD2 (6 bases). The V end was cut by 5 bases, the J end by 7 bases, with 18 bases between. This CDR3 is 15 amino acids long. Looked up from germline, CDR1 is KGHDR and CDR2 is SFDVKD. DNA for the CDR3: TGTGCCACCAGTGCCCCTGCGGGGAGCGAGAATACGCAGTATTTT. Its protein is CATSAPAGSENTQYF.

This clonotype has only a few counts. This chain connects TRBV10-3 to TRBJ2-2; TRBD2 matches at 10 bases. Germline V gives CDR1 ENHRY, CDR2 SYGVKD. This CDR3 region has 19 residues. V lost 0 bases to trimming and J lost 0 bases; unmatched junction nucleotides: 7. The CDR3 DNA reads TGTGCCATCAGTGAGTCAGCTAGCGGGGGAGCCTCGAACACCGGGGAGCTGTTTTTT. This gives the protein CAISESASGGASNTGELFF.

V usage is TRBV3-1 and J usage is TRBJ1-2; 11 nucleotides line up with TRBD1. The CDR3 sequence is 18 residues long. The ends lost 5 bases at V and 4 bases at J; junction bases unmatched: 15. Germline loops: CDR1 LGHDT, CDR2 YNNKEL (reference sequence). CDR3 nucleotides: TGTGCCAGCAGCTCGACTCCGGGACAGGGGGTTCCCCTCTATGGCTACACCTTC. Translation gives CASSSTPGQGVPLYGYTF. Filled out from reference TRBV3-1 and TRBJ1-2, the complete variable domain reads DTAVSQTPKYLVTQMGNDKSIKCEQNLGHDTMYWYKQDSKKFLKIMFSYNNKELIINETVPNRFSPKSPDKAHLNLHINSLELGDSAVYFCASSSTPGQGVPLYGYTFGSGTRLTVV.

The chain combines TRBV19 with TRBJ2-1, with D possibly TRBD2 on 5 matching bases. V was cut by 2 bases and J by 2 bases, with 13 bases left in between. This CDR3 contains 16 residues. Germline lookup yields CDR1 LNHDA and CDR2 SQIVND (reference sequence). The CDR3 protein is CASSISGSSPYNEQFF. The CDR3 coding sequence is TGTGCCAGTAGTATAAGTGGGAGCAGCCCCTACAATGAGCAGTTCTTC.

Comment on this clonotype: One end of the junction does not line up with germline, which may come from a read error. The CDR3 region is CSAPRLDFYNEQFF. Here the CDR3 DNA reads TGCAGTGCTCCAAGACTAGACTTCTACAATGAACAGTTCTTC. The chain links TRBV20-1 to TRBJ2-1; weak D call: TRBD2 (6 bases). The CDR3 totals 14 residues. Germline CDR1 is DFQATT and CDR2 is SNEGSKA (reference sequence).

The rearrangement uses TRBV12-3 or TRBV12-4 and TRBJ1-3, with no clear D. Trimming removed 3 bases from V and 0 bases from J, with 9 bases in between. The CDR3 covers 15 residues. For the CDR3, the DNA is TGTGCCAGCAGTTTTGGACCGAGCTCTGGAAACACCATATATTTT. Protein: CASSFGPSSGNTIYF.

Only one count was recorded for this clonotype. The CDR3 region is CASSLRDRASETQYF. CDR3 DNA sequence: TGTGCCAGCAGTCTCCGGGACAGGGCATCGGAGACCCAGTACTTC. The rearrangement links TRBV27 to TRBJ2-5; 9 bases are shared with TRBD1. CDR1 and CDR2 from the germline V gene are MNHEY and SMNVEV (reference sequence). This CDR3 region has 15 residues. Trimming took 5 bases from V and 5 from J; bases not matched to a gene: 9.

This clonotype has a count of ten or more. The chain combines TRBV7-9 with TRBJ2-1, with 10 bases lining up with TRBD1. J gave up 1 base and V 5 bases, and 5 bases lay outside the gene matches. CDR1 is SEHNR, CDR2 FQNEAQ, per germline (reference sequence). The CDR3 runs 16 residues. The CDR3 here is CASSPRQGASYNEQFF. In DNA form, the CDR3 reads TGTGCCAGCAGCCCACGACAGGGGGCATCCTACAATGAGCAGTTCTTC.

This clonotype appeared a few times. CDR3: CASTTSGGSYEQYF. The CDR3 bases are TGTGCCAGCACTACTAGCGGGGGGTCCTACGAGCAGTACTTC. V and J are TRBV12-3 or TRBV12-4 and TRBJ2-7, with TRBD2 identical over 12 bases. The CDR3 spans 14 residues. With V trimmed by 7 bases and J by 1 base, 2 bases remained unmatched.

This clonotype was seen only a few times. V gene TRBV25-1 combines with J gene TRBJ2-1, with D uncertain. There are 11 residues in the CDR3. V was pared by 1 base and J by 9 bases, with 4 bases between. Per the germline V gene, CDR1 is MGHDK and CDR2 is SYGVNS. The CDR3 loop is CASSELVEQFF. Here the CDR3 DNA reads TGTGCCAGCAGTGAATTGGTTGAGCAGTTCTTC.

The table lists this clonotype with a few counts. The chain has TRBV2 and TRBJ2-7; D possibly matches TRBD1 or TRBD2 (5 bases each). V lost 7 bases and J 3 bases, leaving 13 bases between the germline ends. CDR3 size: 13 residues. Germline V gene data show CDR1 as SNHLY and CDR2 as FYNNEI. CDR3 sequence reads: CASTRDPRYEQYF. The CDR3 region has the DNA TGTGCCAGCACCCGGGACCCTCGCTACGAGCAGTACTTC.

The chain links TRBV27 to TRBJ2-7; D unclear. Trimming removed 4 bases from V and 4 bases from J, with 11 bases in between. Germline CDR1 is MNHEY and CDR2 is SMNVEV (reference sequence). The CDR3 totals 13 residues. The CDR3 loop is CASSYGPNYEQYV. For the CDR3, the DNA is TGTGCCAGCAGTTACGGACCGAATTACGAGCAGTACGTC.

This chain links TRBV6-5 with TRBJ1-4; TRBD1 agrees at 8 bases. The CDR3 is 13 residues long. Losses at the gene ends were 2 bases for V and 13 bases for J; bases not matched to a gene: 6. CDR1 and CDR2 from the germline V gene are MNHEY and SVGAGI. The CDR3 loop is CASSYNSGQGLFF. CDR3 DNA: TGTGCCAGCAGTTACAACTCCGGACAGGGACTGTTTTTT.

The rearrangement uses TRBV12-5 and TRBJ1-2, with no clear D. The CDR3 spans 16 residues. V lost 4 bases and J 3 bases, leaving 18 bases between the germline ends. Germline CDR1 and CDR2: LGHNT and FRNRAP. The CDR3 DNA sequence: TGTGCTAGTGGTTGGACCCCTAACCCGGCGGACTATGGCTACACCTTC. Amino acid sequence: CASGWTPNPADYGYTF. Filled out from reference TRBV12-5 and TRBJ1-2, the complete variable domain reads DARVTQTPRHKVTEMGQEVTMRCQPILGHNTVFWYRQTMMQGLELLAYFRNRAPLDDSGMPKDRFSAEMPDATLATLKIQPSEPRDSAVYFCASGWTPNPADYGYTFGSGTRLTVV.

Remarks on this clonotype: A much larger clone lies a single base off, so this may be a read error. The CDR3: CARGPWQTGTRRGLFF. The CDR3, as DNA: TGTGCCAGGGGGCCCTGGCAGACCGGGACCCGACGGGGACTGTTTTTT. The V call is TRBV12-3 or TRBV12-4, the J call TRBJ1-4; a weak D match, TRBD1 (5 bases). V was shortened by 9 bases and J by 13 bases, with 30 bases between the two germline ends. This CDR3 spans 16 amino acids.

This chain's CDR3 is CASSYSIYGTGELFF. Here the CDR3 DNA reads TGTGCCAGCAGTTACTCGATTTACGGCACCGGGGAGCTGTTTTTT. The J gene is TRBJ2-2, the V gene TRBV6-5; the D is unclear. The CDR3 totals 15 residues. Germline CDR1 is MNHEY and CDR2 is SVGAGI. V lost 0 bases, J lost 4 bases, and 9 bases lay in between.

CDR3 bases: TGTGCCAGCAGTTACGGGACAGGGGATGTCGAGCAGTACGTC. Its translation: CASSYGTGDVEQYV. The V call is TRBV6-1, the J call TRBJ2-7; 10 nucleotides align to TRBD1. There are 14 residues in the CDR3. Looked up from germline, CDR1 is MNHNS and CDR2 is SASEGT. Germline trimming cut 5 bases from V and 6 bases from J; bases unmatched to any gene: 7.

This clonotype was recorded a few times. V gene TRBV19 combines with J gene TRBJ1-4; D gene uncertain. Germline CDR1 is LNHDA and CDR2 is SQIVND (reference sequence). The V end was cut by 3 bases, the J end by 8 bases, with 10 bases between. This CDR3 is 13 amino acids long. The CDR3 reads CASSIRPGEKLFF. DNA of the CDR3: TGTGCCAGTAGTATTCGGCCCGGGGAAAAACTGTTTTTT.

The CDR3 here is CASSKGTGAWYEQYF. CDR3 DNA: TGTGCCAGCAGCAAAGGGACAGGGGCCTGGTACGAGCAGTACTTC. The chain couples TRBV7-9 to TRBJ2-7, with TRBD1 matching over 10 bases. V was pared by 5 bases and J by 4 bases, with 8 bases of the junction left unmatched. The germline CDR1 and CDR2 sequences are SEHNR and FQNEAQ (reference sequence). The CDR3 is 15 amino acids.